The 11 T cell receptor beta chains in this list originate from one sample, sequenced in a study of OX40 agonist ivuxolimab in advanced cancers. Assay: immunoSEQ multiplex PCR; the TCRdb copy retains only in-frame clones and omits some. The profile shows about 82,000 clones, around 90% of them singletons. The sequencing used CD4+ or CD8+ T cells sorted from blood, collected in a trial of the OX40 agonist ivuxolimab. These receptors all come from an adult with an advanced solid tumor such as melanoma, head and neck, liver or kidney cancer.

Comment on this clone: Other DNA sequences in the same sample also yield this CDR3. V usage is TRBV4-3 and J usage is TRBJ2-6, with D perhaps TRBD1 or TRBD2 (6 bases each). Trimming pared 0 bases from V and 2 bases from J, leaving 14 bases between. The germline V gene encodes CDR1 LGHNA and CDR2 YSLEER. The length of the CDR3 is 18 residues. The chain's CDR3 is CASSQEGPGGAGANVLTF. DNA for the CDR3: TGCGCCAGCAGCCAAGAAGGGCCCGGGGGCGCTGGGGCCAACGTCCTGACTTTC.

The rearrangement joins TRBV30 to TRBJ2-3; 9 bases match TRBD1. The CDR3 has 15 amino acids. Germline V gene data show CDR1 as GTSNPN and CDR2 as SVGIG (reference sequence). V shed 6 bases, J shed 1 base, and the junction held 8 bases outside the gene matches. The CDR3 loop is CACPNRGPGTDTQYF. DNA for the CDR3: TGTGCCTGTCCGAACAGGGGGCCAGGCACAGATACGCAGTATTTT.

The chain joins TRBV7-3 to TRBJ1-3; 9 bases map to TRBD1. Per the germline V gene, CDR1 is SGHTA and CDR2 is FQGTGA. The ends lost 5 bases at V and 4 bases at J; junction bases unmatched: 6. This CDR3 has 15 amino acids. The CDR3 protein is CASSITGGAGNTIYF. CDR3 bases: TGTGCCAGCAGCATTACAGGGGGCGCCGGAAACACCATATATTTT.

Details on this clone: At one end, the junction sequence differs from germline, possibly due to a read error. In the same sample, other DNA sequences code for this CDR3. The CDR3 sequence: CASSSGQGGGEAFF. For the CDR3, the DNA is TGTGCCAGCAGTTCTGGACAAGGGGGCGGTGAAGCCTTCTTT. The gene calls are TRBV28 and TRBJ1-1; TRBD1 aligns across 7 bases. The length of the CDR3 is 14 residues. Germline CDR1 MDHEN, CDR2 SYDVKM.

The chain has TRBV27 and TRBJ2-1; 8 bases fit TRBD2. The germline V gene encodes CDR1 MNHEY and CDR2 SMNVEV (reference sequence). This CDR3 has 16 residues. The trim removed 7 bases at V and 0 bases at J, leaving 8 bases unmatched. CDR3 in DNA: TGTGCCAGCAAGCTAGCGGGCTTGAGCTCCTACAATGAGCAGTTCTTC. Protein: CASKLAGLSSYNEQFF.

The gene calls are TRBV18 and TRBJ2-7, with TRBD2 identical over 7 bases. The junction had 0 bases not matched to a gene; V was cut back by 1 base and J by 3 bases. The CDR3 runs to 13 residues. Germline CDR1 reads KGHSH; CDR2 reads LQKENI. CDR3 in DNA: TGTGCCAGCTCACCACAGCGGGACTACGAGCAGTACTTC. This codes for CASSPQRDYEQYF.

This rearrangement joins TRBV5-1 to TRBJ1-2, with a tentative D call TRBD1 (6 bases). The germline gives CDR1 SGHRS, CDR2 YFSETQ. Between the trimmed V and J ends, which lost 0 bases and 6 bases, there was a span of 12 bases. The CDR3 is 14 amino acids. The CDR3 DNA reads TGCGCCAGCAGCTTGGAAGGGGGTATGAATGGCTACACCTTC. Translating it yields CASSLEGGMNGYTF.

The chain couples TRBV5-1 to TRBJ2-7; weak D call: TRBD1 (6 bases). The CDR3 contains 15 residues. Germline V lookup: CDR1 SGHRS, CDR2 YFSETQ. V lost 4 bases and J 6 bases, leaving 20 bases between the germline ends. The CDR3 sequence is CASSQMTGITGEQYF. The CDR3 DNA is TGCGCCAGCAGCCAGATGACAGGAATCACTGGCGAGCAGTACTTC.

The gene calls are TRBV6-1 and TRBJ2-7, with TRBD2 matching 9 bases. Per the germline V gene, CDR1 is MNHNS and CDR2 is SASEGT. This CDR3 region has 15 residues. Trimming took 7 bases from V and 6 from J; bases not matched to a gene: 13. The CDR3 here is CASTQGSSGRFEQYF. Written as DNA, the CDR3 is TGTGCCAGCACCCAGGGAAGTAGCGGGAGATTCGAGCAGTACTTC.

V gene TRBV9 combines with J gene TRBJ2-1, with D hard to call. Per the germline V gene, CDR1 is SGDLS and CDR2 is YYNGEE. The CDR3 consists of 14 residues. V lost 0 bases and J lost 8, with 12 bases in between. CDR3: CASSVDRVRDEQFF. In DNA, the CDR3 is TGTGCCAGCAGCGTAGACAGAGTTCGTGATGAGCAGTTCTTC.

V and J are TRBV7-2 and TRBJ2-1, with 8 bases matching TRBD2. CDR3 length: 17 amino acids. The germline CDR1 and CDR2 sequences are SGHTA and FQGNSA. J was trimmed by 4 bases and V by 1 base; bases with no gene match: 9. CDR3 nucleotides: TGTGCCAGCAGCTTAGTAGGGACTAGGGTCGGGTACAATGAGCAGTTCTTC. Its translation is CASSLVGTRVGYNEQFF.